What follows are 32 T cell receptor beta chains derived from one specimen sequenced in a study of T cells expressing NK-cell markers. Reanalyzing the 5' RACE reads, TCRdb keeps one entry per CDR3 protein, without DNA. The sample includes about 150,000 distinct CDR3 sequences. The sample comprised blood T cells: a sorted CD56 or NKG2C T cell subset, CD4+ or CD8+ T cells, or bulk PBMC T cells (not recorded which). Receptors were obtained from a man younger than 35 in good health.

The chain combines TRBV7-9 with TRBJ1-4; the D call of TRBD1 rests on TCRdb alone, since no DNA is present to check it. There are 13 residues in the CDR3. CDR1 is SEHNR and CDR2 is FQNEAQ in the germline V gene (reference sequence). CDR3: CASSSQGREKLFF.

CDR3 loop: CASRGDRDENIQYF. This chain links TRBV13 with TRBJ2-4; TCRdb designates TRBD1, a call that cannot be tested without DNA. Germline V gene data show CDR1 as PRHDT and CDR2 as FYEKMQ (reference sequence). The CDR3 consists of 14 residues.

The chain carries TRBV11-2 and TRBJ2-5; the D call of TRBD2 rests on TCRdb alone, since no DNA is present to check it. The CDR3 has 12 amino acids. Germline values: CDR1 SGHAT, CDR2 FQNNGV. This chain's CDR3 is CASSLTSGLEYF. The complete variable domain, with remaining parts taken from reference TRBV11-2 and TRBJ2-5, reads EAGVAQSPRYKIIEKRQSVAFWCNPISGHATLYWYQQILGQGPKLLIQFQNNGVVDDSQLPKDRFSAERLKGVDSTLKIQPAKLEDSAVYLCASSLTSGLEYFGPGTRLLVL.

CDR3 residues: CASIEAGTYNEQFF. The V call is TRBV10-2, the J call TRBJ2-1; TCRdb reports TRBD2, a call that lacks DNA to check it against. The germline V gene encodes CDR1 WSHSY and CDR2 SAAADI. This CDR3 has 14 amino acids.

This rearrangement joins TRBV29-1 to TRBJ2-1; the TCRdb D gene call, TRBD1, has no DNA to confirm it. The CDR3 sequence is 12 residues long. CDR1 is SQVTM, CDR2 ANQGSEA, per germline. This CDR3 reads CSDKTGGSEQFF.

The chain joins TRBV6-4 to TRBJ2-1; the TCRdb call, TRBD2, lacks DNA for checking. The CDR3 spans 15 residues. CDR1 and CDR2 (germline): MRHNA, SNTAGT. The CDR3 here is CASSTTSGAYNEQFF.

The chain employs TRBV30 and TRBJ2-1; lacking DNA, the TRBD2 call made by TCRdb goes unchecked. The germline V gene has CDR1 GTSNPN and CDR2 SVGIG (reference sequence). This CDR3 is 15 amino acids long. This chain's CDR3 is CAWTLGERLDNEQFF.

The chain carries TRBV6-1 and TRBJ2-5; TCRdb's D call of TRBD1 is untestable without DNA. CDR1 is MNHNS and CDR2 is SASEGT in the germline V gene. This CDR3 contains 16 residues. This CDR3 is CASSGVQGDRVETQYF.

This chain links TRBV10-3 with TRBJ1-1. This CDR3 is 12 amino acids long. Germline assignment: CDR1 ENHRY and CDR2 SYGVKD. This CDR3 reads CAISEGAAEAFF.

V usage is TRBV9 and J usage is TRBJ1-1; there is no DNA to check the TCRdb D call of TRBD1. Germline CDR1 reads SGDLS; CDR2 reads YYNGEE. The CDR3 length is 16 residues. CDR3 residues: CASSVSYRAGNTEAFF.

V is TRBV3-1 and J is TRBJ2-7; the TRBD1 assignment by TCRdb is unverifiable without DNA. The CDR3 extends over 15 amino acids. Germline lookup yields CDR1 LGHDT and CDR2 YNNKEL (reference sequence). The CDR3 loop reads CASSLGLGGAYEQYF.

This chain connects TRBV12-3 or TRBV12-4 to TRBJ2-1; TCRdb gives TRBD2 as the D gene, but with no DNA this cannot be confirmed. The CDR3 contains 15 residues. Here the CDR3 reads CASSPGTPSYNEQFF.

The chain uses TRBV5-1 and TRBJ2-1; with no DNA, the TCRdb D assignment of TRBD2 cannot be verified. The CDR3 runs to 16 residues. Germline V CDR1 and CDR2: SGHRS, YFSETQ. The CDR3 spells CASSLAGAGGRNEQFF.

The CDR3 is CASSFSRPNTEAFF. The genes are TRBV12-3 or TRBV12-4 and TRBJ1-1. The CDR3 length is 14 residues.

This chain connects TRBV13 to TRBJ2-5; TCRdb lists TRBD2, though no DNA is available to test this call. In germline, CDR1 is PRHDT, CDR2 FYEKMQ (reference sequence). CDR3 length: 16 amino acids. CDR3 region: CASSSTPGTYGETQYF.

The chain employs TRBV2 and TRBJ2-7; TCRdb names TRBD2, which stays unverified in the absence of DNA. The CDR3 has 15 residues. Germline lookup yields CDR1 SNHLY and CDR2 FYNNEI. The CDR3 region is CASSEASGDSYEQYF.

The chain carries TRBV5-5 and TRBJ2-3. Germline-derived CDR1 and CDR2 are SGHKS and YYEKEE (reference sequence). This CDR3 is 12 amino acids long. CDR3 protein: CASSSEIDTQYF.

The rearrangement links TRBV18 to TRBJ2-1; TCRdb gives TRBD2 as the D gene, but with no DNA this cannot be confirmed. Germline V gene sequence: CDR1 KGHSH, CDR2 LQKENI. This CDR3 spans 14 amino acids. CDR3 amino acids: CASSRAGEYNEQFF. Full variable domain (remainder filled in from reference TRBV18 and TRBJ2-1): NAGVMQNPRHLVRRRGQEARLRCSPMKGHSHVYWYRQLPEEGLKFMVYLQKENIIDESGMPKERFSAEFPKEGPSILRIQQVVRGDSAAYFCASSRAGEYNEQFFGPGTRLTVL.

The chain links TRBV7-3 to TRBJ2-3; TCRdb outputs TRBD1, but without DNA this stays unchecked. The CDR3 has 12 residues. Germline V CDR1 and CDR2: SGHTA, FQGTGA. CDR3 sequence reads: CASSTGGDTQYF.

This chain uses TRBV3-1 with TRBJ2-1; TCRdb reports TRBD2, a call that lacks DNA to check it against. CDR3 length: 17 amino acids. Per the germline V gene, CDR1 is LGHDT and CDR2 is YNNKEL (reference sequence). The CDR3: CASSQEEGTSGNNEQFF.

The chain links TRBV24-1 to TRBJ2-1; the TCRdb D gene call, TRBD2, has no DNA to confirm it. Germline-derived CDR1 and CDR2 are KGHDR and SFDVKD. CDR3 size: 15 residues. The CDR3 region is CATSETSALVDEQFF.

CDR3 loop: CASPGTGYAGELFF. The chain joins TRBV23-1 to TRBJ2-2; TCRdb indicates TRBD1, and absent DNA this call remains unverified. TRBV23-1 is identified as an open reading frame with a role that is uncertain. The CDR3 is 14 residues long.

This chain's CDR3 is CASSGTTGPRTEAFF. The chain is built from TRBV25-1 and TRBJ1-1; TCRdb gives TRBD1 as the D gene, but with no DNA this cannot be confirmed. Germline CDR1 reads MGHDK; CDR2 reads SYGVNS. This CDR3 comprises 15 residues.

The CDR3 sequence is CASSQDDKRADTQYF. This chain uses TRBV4-3 with TRBJ2-3; the TCRdb D gene call, TRBD2, has no DNA to confirm it. The CDR3 has 15 amino acids. Looked up from germline, CDR1 is LGHNA and CDR2 is YSLEER.

The CDR3 protein is CASSNTGGSGTGELFF. This chain joins TRBV3-1 and TRBJ2-2; TCRdb returns TRBD1, unconfirmable since there is no DNA. CDR3 length equals 16 residues. Germline CDR1 reads LGHDT; CDR2 reads YNNKEL (reference sequence).

The V and J genes are TRBV6-5 and TRBJ2-5. CDR1 and CDR2 from the germline V gene are MNHEY and SVGAGI. The CDR3 is 15 amino acids. CDR3 loop: CASSYSWTEQETQYF.

The chain recombines TRBV29-1 with TRBJ2-1; without DNA, the TCRdb call of TRBD1 cannot be checked. The germline gives CDR1 SQVTM, CDR2 ANQGSEA. The CDR3 loop spans 14 amino acids. The CDR3 spells CSVGGDRGYNEQFF.

V usage is TRBV7-9 and J usage is TRBJ2-5. This CDR3 comprises 14 residues. Germline loops: CDR1 SEHNR, CDR2 FQNEAQ (reference sequence). The CDR3 region is CASSSTRYQETQYF.

The gene calls are TRBV29-1 and TRBJ2-2; TCRdb proposes TRBD1, but this gene call is untestable without DNA. This CDR3 has 13 residues. Germline CDR1 and CDR2: SQVTM and ANQGSEA. CDR3 sequence: CSVTGTKGGELFF.

The chain joins TRBV11-2 to TRBJ2-1; TCRdb's assignment of TRBD2 cannot be checked, as there is no DNA. Germline CDR1 SGHAT, CDR2 FQNNGV. This CDR3 spans 16 amino acids. The CDR3 reads CASSPRGAGGPHEQFF.

The chain joins TRBV28 to TRBJ2-1; TCRdb's D call, TRBD1, is unchecked because there is no DNA. CDR1 is MDHEN, CDR2 SYDVKM, per germline. The CDR3 runs to 15 residues. The CDR3 loop is CASSWGGSSYNEQFF.

This chain uses TRBV4-3 with TRBJ2-2; absent DNA, TCRdb's TRBD1 call cannot be checked. CDR1 LGHNA and CDR2 YSLEER come from the germline V gene. This CDR3 is 17 amino acids long. The CDR3 sequence is CASSQLTGGPNTGELFF.